This T cell receptor (beta chain) was sequenced in a study of technical replicates of blood from a few donors. Trimming removed 4 bases at V and 3 bases at J, with 12 bases between. The V gene's germline CDR1 is SQVTM and CDR2 ANQGSEA. CDR3 length equals 13 residues. Assay used: immunoSEQ multiplex PCR; TCRdb lists only in-frame clones, some missing. The table includes tens of thousands of clones, 95% detected once. Source material: T cells isolated from PBMCs. The chain links TRBV29-1 to TRBJ1-1; tentatively, D is TRBD1 (6 bases). The receptor comes from a human donor in good health. In DNA form, the CDR3 reads TGCAGCGTTGTCGGGACAATCCACACTGAAGCTTTCTTT. It specifies CSVVGTIHTEAFF.